One T cell receptor beta chain is described in this entry. Its antigen is not identified. This CDR3 contains 15 residues. Germline V gene sequence: CDR1 KGHSH, CDR2 LQKENI. With 0 bases clipped from V and 6 bases from J, the junction kept 6 bases outside the gene matches. The sample belongs to a study of T cell responses to AZD1222 COVID-19 vaccine. Pooling was applied to second doses at about 4 or about 12 weeks. Study-wide points: Sampled repertoires all dated from after the peak T cell response. Spike-specific TCR breadth and depth were elevated following two AZD1222 doses.

TCRdb's copy holds only in-frame clones and misses some; the assay was immunoSEQ multiplex PCR. The sample yields over 55,000 clones, 83% seen once. The input for sequencing was peripheral blood, taken 28 days after the second AZD1222 dose. The chain employs TRBV18 and TRBJ1-1, with TRBD1 matching 8 bases. This clonotype originated in an adult who received the AZD1222 COVID-19 vaccine. This chain's CDR3 is CASSPPAGQGSEAFF. CDR3 DNA: TGTGCCAGCTCACCACCGGCAGGACAGGGTTCTGAAGCTTTCTTT.